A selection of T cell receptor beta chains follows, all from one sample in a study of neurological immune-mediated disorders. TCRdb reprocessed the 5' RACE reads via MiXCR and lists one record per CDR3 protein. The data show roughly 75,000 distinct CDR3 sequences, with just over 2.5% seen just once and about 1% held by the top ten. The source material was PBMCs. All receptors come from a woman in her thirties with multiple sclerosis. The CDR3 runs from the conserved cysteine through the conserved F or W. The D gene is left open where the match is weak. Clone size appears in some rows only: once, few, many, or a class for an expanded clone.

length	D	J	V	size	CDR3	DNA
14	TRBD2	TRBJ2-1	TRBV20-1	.	CSARPAGGPGEQFF	TGCAGTGCTAGACCGGCGGGAGGGCCCGGTGAGCAGTTCTTC
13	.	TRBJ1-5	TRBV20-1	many	CSARGGADQPQHF	TGCAGTGCTAGGGGGGGCGCGGATCAGCCCCAGCATTTT
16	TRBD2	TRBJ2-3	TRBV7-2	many	CASSSNQLAGRATQYF	TGTGCCAGCAGCTCCAATCAACTAGCGGGGAGGGCTACGCAGTATTTT
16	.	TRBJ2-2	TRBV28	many	CASSSRQVSNTGELFF	TGTGCCAGCAGCAGTAGACAGGTATCGAACACCGGGGAGCTGTTTTTT
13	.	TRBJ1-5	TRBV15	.	CATSQGRGQPQHF	TGTGCCACCAGCCAAGGGAGGGGACAGCCCCAGCATTTT
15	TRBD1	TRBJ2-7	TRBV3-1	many	CASSLGQGAFYEQYF	TGTGCCAGCAGCCTAGGACAGGGGGCGTTTTACGAGCAGTACTTC
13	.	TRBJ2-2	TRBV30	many	CAWRPRDTGELFF	TGTGCCTGGAGGCCCAGGGACACCGGGGAGCTGTTTTTT
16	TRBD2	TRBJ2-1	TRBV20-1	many	CSANPAREGNYNEQFF	TGCAGTGCTAACCCGGCGCGGGAGGGGAACTACAATGAGCAGTTCTTC
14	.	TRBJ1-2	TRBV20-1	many	CSARGNQKNYGYTF	TGCAGTGCCAGGGGTAACCAGAAAAACTATGGCTACACCTTC
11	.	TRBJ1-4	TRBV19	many	CASSMGEKLFF	TGTGCCAGTAGTATGGGCGAAAAACTGTTTTTT
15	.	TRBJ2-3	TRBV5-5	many	CASSLTDSSTDTQYF	TGTGCCAGCAGCTTAACCGACTCTAGCACAGATACGCAGTATTTT
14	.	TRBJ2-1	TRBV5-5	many	CASSLNRENNEQFF	TGTGCCAGCAGCTTGAATAGGGAAAACAATGAGCAGTTCTTC
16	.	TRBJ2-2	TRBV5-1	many	CASSLDGNRNTGELFF	TGCGCCAGCAGCTTGGATGGGAACAGGAACACCGGGGAGCTGTTTTTT
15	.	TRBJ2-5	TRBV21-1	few	CASSTSGMWQETQYF	TGTGCCAGCAGCACGTCCGGGATGTGGCAAGAGACCCAGTACTTC
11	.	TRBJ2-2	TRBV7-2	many	CASSFTGELFF	TGTGCCAGCAGCTTCACCGGGGAGCTGTTTTTT
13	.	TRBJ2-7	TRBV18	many	CASSPPGTYEQYF	TGTGCCAGCTCACCTCCGGGGACCTACGAGCAGTACTTC
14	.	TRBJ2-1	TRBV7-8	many	CASARGLRRDEQFF	TGTGCCAGCGCCCGGGGGTTGCGGAGGGATGAGCAGTTCTTC
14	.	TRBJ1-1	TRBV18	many	CASSPPAGRAEAFF	TGTGCCAGCTCACCACCCGCAGGGAGGGCTGAAGCTTTCTTT
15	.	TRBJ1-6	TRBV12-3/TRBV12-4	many	CASSFQGGDNSPLHF	TGTGCCAGCAGTTTTCAGGGTGGCGATAATTCACCCCTCCACTTT
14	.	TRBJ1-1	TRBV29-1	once	CSVHLDRGSFEAFF	TGCAGCGTTCATCTCGACCGGGGGTCTTTTGAAGCTTTCTTT
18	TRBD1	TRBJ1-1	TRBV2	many	CASSGAPGQGGGSTEAFF	TGTGCCAGCAGTGGGGCCCCGGGACAGGGAGGGGGAAGCACTGAAGCTTTCTTT
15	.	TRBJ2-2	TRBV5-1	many	CASGWDASNTGELFF	TGCGCCAGCGGGTGGGACGCCTCGAACACCGGGGAGCTGTTTTTT
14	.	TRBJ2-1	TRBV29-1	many	CSVVDSGSYNEQFF	TGCAGCGTTGTTGATAGCGGATCCTACAATGAGCAGTTCTTC
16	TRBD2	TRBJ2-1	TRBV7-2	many	CASSLSLAAFYNEQFF	TGTGCCAGCAGCTTATCGCTAGCGGCGTTTTACAATGAGCAGTTCTTC
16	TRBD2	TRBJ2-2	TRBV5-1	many	CASSFLAGANTGELFF	TGCGCCAGCAGCTTTTTAGCGGGAGCGAACACCGGGGAGCTGTTTTTT
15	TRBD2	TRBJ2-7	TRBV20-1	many	CSARGKAGGPYEQYF	TGCAGTGCTAGAGGGAAAGCGGGGGGCCCCTACGAGCAGTACTTC
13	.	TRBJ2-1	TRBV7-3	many	CASSSQTGRQQFF	TGTGCCAGCAGCTCACAGACAGGGAGGCAGCAGTTCTTC
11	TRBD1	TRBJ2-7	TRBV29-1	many	CSVNRGYEQYF	TGCAGCGTGAACAGGGGCTACGAGCAGTACTTC
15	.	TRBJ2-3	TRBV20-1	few	CSAPWVQGMTDTQYF	TGCAGTGCTCCCTGGGTCCAGGGGATGACAGATACGCAGTATTTT
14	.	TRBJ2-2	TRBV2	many	CASIMTRNTGELFF	TGTGCCAGCATTATGACTAGAAACACCGGGGAGCTGTTTTTT
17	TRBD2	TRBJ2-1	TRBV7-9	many	CASSQLLAGGPSNEQFF	TGTGCCAGCAGCCAGTTATTAGCGGGAGGGCCCAGCAATGAGCAGTTCTTC